A selection of T cell receptor beta chains follows, all from one sample in a study of T cell changes during pregnancy in multiple sclerosis. Method: immunoSEQ multiplex PCR; TCRdb's copy keeps in-frame clones and lacks some. The repertoire has more than 90,000 clones, approximately 91% of them found once; the top ten carry 3% to 3.5%. This material consisted of peripheral blood, taken in the second trimester of pregnancy. The receptors originated from a female donor with multiple sclerosis, enrolled in a pregnancy study. Both conserved end residues are part of each CDR3. Each record gives: J gene, clone size, V gene, D gene, CDR3 DNA, CDR3 protein. The D gene is left open where the match is weak. The size field is filled for only some rows; it gives once, few, many or a size class.

TRBJ2-3 once TRBV25-1 TRBD1 TGTGCCAGCAGTGAAGGGACAGGGGCGAGCACAGATACGCAGTATTTT CASSEGTGASTDTQYF
TRBJ2-6 - TRBV28 TRBD1 TGTGCCAGCGGCAACAGGGGTGCCGGGGCCAACGTCCTGACTTTC CASGNRGAGANVLTF
TRBJ1-1 - TRBV15 TRBD1 TGTGCCACCAGCATCGAAAGGACAGGGGGCTCTGAAGCTTTCTTT CATSIERTGGSEAFF
TRBJ2-1 - TRBV11-2 - TGTGCCAGCAGCTTAGCGGGGAACTACAATGAGCAGTTCTTC CASSLAGNYNEQFF
TRBJ2-1 once TRBV28 - TGTGCCAGCAGTTTAAAGGGACTGTCCGAGTACAATGAGCAGTTCTTC CASSLKGLSEYNEQFF
TRBJ2-2 - TRBV29-1 TRBD1 TGCAGCGTTGCATCCGGGACAGGGCCTTTCACCGGGGAGCTGTTTTTT CSVASGTGPFTGELFF
TRBJ1-4 - TRBV1 - TGCACCAGCGGGGAGTCTTCAACTAATGAAAAACTGTTTTTT CTSGESSTNEKLFF
TRBJ2-5 - TRBV28 TRBD2 TGTGCCAGCAGTAGGAGCGGGAGTTTCTCAGAGACCCAGTACTTC CASSRSGSFSETQYF
TRBJ2-7 - TRBV19 - TGTGCCAGTAAGGCAGACAACTCCTACGAGCAGTACTTC CASKADNSYEQYF
TRBJ1-5 - TRBV11-1 TRBD1 TGTGCCAGCAGCTTACAGGGGGGCGATCAGCCCCAGCATTTT CASSLQGGDQPQHF
TRBJ2-2 - TRBV5-6 - TGTGCCAGCAGCCTACAGGGGAACACCGGGGAGCTGTTTTTT CASSLQGNTGELFF
TRBJ1-5 - TRBV6-5 - TGTGCCAGCAGTTACGCACCAGGCCAGCCCCAGCATTTT CASSYAPGQPQHF
TRBJ2-7 - TRBV16 TRBD2 TGTGCCAGCAGCCAATCCGGGGGGACTAGCGGGAGCTACGAGCAGTACTTC CASSQSGGTSGSYEQYF
TRBJ1-1 - TRBV28 TRBD1 TGTGCCAGCAGTTCATCGACAGGGGGCGGCACTGAAGCTTTCTTT CASSSSTGGGTEAFF
TRBJ2-1 - TRBV10-3 TRBD1 TGTGCCATCAGTGAAAGGCAGGGGGCCTACAATGAGCAGTTCTTC CAISERQGAYNEQFF
TRBJ1-1 - TRBV7-9 TRBD1 TGTGCCAGCAGCCCTATGACAGGGGTGAACACTGAAGCTTTCTTT CASSPMTGVNTEAFF
TRBJ1-2 - TRBV6-5 - TGTGCCAGCAGTGACACAGTTGGCTACACCTTC CASSDTVGYTF
TRBJ1-1 - TRBV7-8 - TGTGCCAGCAGCTTAGGGGCGATACGGGATGAAGCTTTCTTT CASSLGAIRDEAFF
TRBJ2-7 - TRBV5-1 - TGCGCCAGTAGCCGGGGACAAACCTACGAGCAGTACTTC CASSRGQTYEQYF
TRBJ2-3 - TRBV29-1 - TGCAGCGTTGAAGGGTCTAGCGTGGCCACAGATACGCAGTATTTT CSVEGSSVATDTQYF
TRBJ1-5 - TRBV6-1 - TGTGCCAGCAGCGAAACAATCTACACGGGACAGCCCCAGCATTTT CASSETIYTGQPQHF
TRBJ1-1 - TRBV28 - TGTGCCAGCAGCTACTCCCTGGGGCCTGAAGCTTTCTTT CASSYSLGPEAFF
TRBJ2-1 - TRBV5-5 TRBD1 TGTGCCAGCAGCTGGGGGACAGGGGGTAATGAGCAGTTCTTC CASSWGTGGNEQFF
TRBJ2-3 - TRBV27 TRBD2 TGTGCCAGCAGCCTCACTAGCGCGGGCACAGATACGCAGTATTTT CASSLTSAGTDTQYF
TRBJ2-1 - TRBV5-1 TRBD2 TGCGCCAGCAGCACCACTAGCGGGCTATACAATGAGCAGTTCTTC CASSTTSGLYNEQFF
TRBJ2-7 - TRBV28 - TGTGCCAGCAGTTTACACCCTAGCGCGTACGAGCAGTACTTC CASSLHPSAYEQYF